These 19 T cell receptor beta chains were sequenced from one sample in a study of low-dose radiotherapy and immunotherapy resistance in tumors (dated by TCRdb to 2021 to 2024). Superscript III and a set of TRAV- and TRBV-specific primers were used to synthesize first-strand cDNA, so that both TCRalpha and TCRbeta chains were covered. TCRs were amplified with Phusion for around 20 PCR cycles using a constant-region primer together with the adapter attached to the V primers. TCRdb cleaned the public reads at Q25 with fastp, built clones with MiXCR and kept in-frame beta chains. Records with the same CDR3 protein are collapsed into one entry carrying the most frequent genes and DNA. In this sample the table shows 10,000 to 15,000 distinct CDR3 sequences, around three fifths of which occur a single time. The ten largest clones add up to approximately 8% of the sample. Every receptor here comes from a human donor with advanced metastatic prostate, ovarian, gallbladder or colorectal cancer (not recorded which). This table probably holds off-target reads from a library built for another chain.

The rearrangement joins TRBV29-1 to TRBJ1-4; D not certain. CDR1 SQVTM and CDR2 ANQGSEA come from the germline V gene. The CDR3 loop spans 11 amino acids. Trimming shortened V by 5 bases and J by 8 bases, and 9 bases separated the two germline ends. CDR3 nucleotide sequence: TGCAGCGTTCGGGGTGACGAAAAACTGTTTTTT. Translated: CSVRGDEKLFF.

The chain joins TRBV2 to TRBJ1-1; 10 bases align to TRBD1. The V segment lost 6 bases and the J segment 6 bases; nucleotides outside the gene matches: 10. In germline, CDR1 is SNHLY, CDR2 FYNNEI. This CDR3 contains 15 residues. CDR3 in amino acids: CASRATGTGDPEAFF. Here the CDR3 DNA reads TGTGCCAGCAGAGCAACCGGGACAGGGGATCCTGAAGCTTTCTTT.

This chain links TRBV5-4 with TRBJ2-5; the D gene could be TRBD1 or TRBD2 (5 bases each). Germline assignment: CDR1 SGHNT and CDR2 YYREEE (reference sequence). Trimming cost V 3 bases and J 5 bases, with 23 bases left between them. This CDR3 has 17 residues. The CDR3 loop reads CASSSYPGPAPAETQYF. The CDR3 region has the DNA TGTGCCAGCAGCTCCTATCCGGGACCGGCTCCCGCCGAGACCCAGTACTTC. Variable domain in full (rest from reference TRBV5-4 and TRBJ2-5): ETGVTQSPTHLIKTRGQQVTLRCSSQSGHNTVSWYQQALGQGPQFIFQYYREEENGRGNFPPRFSGLQFPNYSSELNVNALELDDSALYLCASSSYPGPAPAETQYFGPGTRLLVL.

The table lists this clonotype with a count of one. V gene TRBV28 combines with J gene TRBJ1-3; D is possibly TRBD1 (5 bases). The CDR3 is 15 residues long. Trimming cost V 6 bases and J 0 bases, with 12 bases left between them. The germline CDR1 and CDR2 sequences are MDHEN and SYDVKM. CDR3 loop: CASRSYGTSGNTIYF. CDR3 in DNA: TGTGCCAGCAGATCCTACGGGACCTCTGGAAACACCATATATTTT. The full variable domain, with the rest looked up from reference TRBV28 and TRBJ1-3, is DVKVTQSSRYLVKRTGEKVFLECVQDMDHENMFWYRQDPGLGLRLIYFSYDVKMKEKGDIPEGYSVSREKKERFSLILESASTNQTSMYLCASRSYGTSGNTIYFGEGSWLTVV.

The chain combines TRBV4-2 with TRBJ1-1, with 9 bases matching TRBD1. The CDR3 loop spans 14 amino acids. Germline V gene data show CDR1 as LGHNA and CDR2 as YNFKEQ. The V segment lost 4 bases and the J segment 5 bases; nucleotides outside the gene matches: 5. CDR3 sequence: CASSPLDRGTEAFF. The CDR3 DNA sequence: TGTGCCAGCAGCCCCCTGGACAGGGGAACTGAAGCTTTCTTT.

The rearrangement joins TRBV6-1 to TRBJ2-1, with 8 bases fitting TRBD2. There are 15 residues in the CDR3. Germline CDR1 and CDR2: MNHNS and SASEGT. Trimming removed 8 bases from V and 0 bases from J; junction bases left unmatched: 6. The CDR3 DNA follows: TGTGCCAGCCGACCAGGGACTAGCTCCTACAATGAGCAGTTCTTC. Amino acid sequence: CASRPGTSSYNEQFF.

The chain couples TRBV5-5 to TRBJ1-2; no reliable D call. The CDR3 has 11 amino acids. V was shortened by 4 bases and J by 8 bases, with 9 bases between the two germline ends. CDR1 and CDR2 (germline): SGHKS, YYEKEE (reference sequence). The CDR3 loop is CASSRTGGYTF. DNA for the CDR3: TGTGCCAGCAGCCGGACTGGGGGCTACACCTTC.

The rearrangement links TRBV11-2 to TRBJ1-2; unclear D gene. The CDR3 is 12 amino acids. V dropped 5 bases and J dropped 5 bases, with 9 bases sitting between them. Germline values: CDR1 SGHAT, CDR2 FQNNGV. The CDR3 sequence is CASSRYEYGYTF. CDR3 in DNA: TGTGCCAGCAGCCGCTATGAATATGGCTACACCTTC.

In its sample, this clonotype was seen a few times. V gene TRBV12-3 or TRBV12-4 combines with J gene TRBJ1-5; TRBD1 matches at 9 bases. This CDR3 spans 17 amino acids. The V segment lost 5 bases and the J segment 2 bases; nucleotides outside the gene matches: 10. The DNA for the CDR3 is TGTGCCAGCAGTCCACGGAGGGACAGGGAGGGCAATCAGCCCCAGCATTTT. It translates to CASSPRRDREGNQPQHF.

V and J are TRBV7-2 and TRBJ2-1; 11 bases match TRBD2. The trim removed 1 base at V and 4 bases at J, leaving 3 bases unmatched. Germline values: CDR1 SGHTA, CDR2 FQGNSA. The CDR3 totals 16 residues. DNA of the CDR3: TGTGCCAGCAGCTTAGGTAGCGGGGGGGTATACAATGAGCAGTTCTTC. It codes for CASSLGSGGVYNEQFF.

This chain uses TRBV28 with TRBJ2-1, with D tentatively TRBD2 (6 bases). The V end was cut by 6 bases, the J end by 2 bases, with 26 bases between. Looked up from germline, CDR1 is MDHEN and CDR2 is SYDVKM. The CDR3 runs to 19 residues. The DNA for the CDR3 is TGTGCCAGCAGGAATTACCCTCATGAGGACTACCTAGCCTACAATGAGCAGTTCTTC. It codes for CASRNYPHEDYLAYNEQFF.

The chain couples TRBV7-2 to TRBJ2-3; a weak D match, TRBD1 (5 bases). V was shortened by 5 bases and J by 0 bases, with 9 bases between the two germline ends. There are 14 residues in the CDR3. Germline V gene lookup returns CDR1 SGHTA and CDR2 FQGNSA. CDR3 sequence (DNA): TGTGCCAGCAGCCTGACAGTAAGCACAGATACGCAGTATTTT. Encoded protein: CASSLTVSTDTQYF.

The chain couples TRBV2 to TRBJ2-2; 8 positions match TRBD2. This CDR3 is 15 amino acids long. Trimming cost V 6 bases and J 4 bases; bases outside gene matches: 7. Germline CDR1 is SNHLY and CDR2 is FYNNEI. Here the CDR3 DNA reads TGTGCCAGCAGGGATCTAGCGGGCTCCACCGGGGAGCTGTTTTTT. Its protein product is CASRDLAGSTGELFF.

CDR3 in amino acids: CASGRAGANVLTF. The CDR3 bases are TGTGCCAGCGGACGGGCTGGGGCCAACGTCCTGACTTTC. V gene TRBV9 combines with J gene TRBJ2-6, with D hard to call. Trimming removed 7 bases from V and 2 bases from J, with 7 bases in between. From germline, CDR1 is SGDLS and CDR2 YYNGEE. This CDR3 has 13 amino acids.

J is TRBJ1-1 and V is TRBV28; the match to TRBD1 covers 7 bases. This CDR3 spans 14 amino acids. Germline-derived CDR1 and CDR2 are MDHEN and SYDVKM. With 5 bases clipped from V and 5 bases from J, the junction kept 8 bases outside the gene matches. The CDR3 loop is CASSPQDRRTEAFF. In DNA, the CDR3 is TGTGCCAGCAGTCCGCAGGACAGGAGGACTGAAGCTTTCTTT.

V usage is TRBV6-8 and J usage is TRBJ1-6; D is undetermined. V was clipped by 0 bases and J by 6 bases, with 6 bases between them. Germline V gene sequence: CDR1 MNHGY, CDR2 SAAAGT. The CDR3 covers 14 residues. The CDR3 spells CASSYSPGNSPLHF. Here the CDR3 DNA reads TGTGCCAGCAGTTACTCTCCGGGTAATTCACCCCTCCACTTT.

The chain uses TRBV5-6 and TRBJ2-3; D is undetermined. Looked up from germline, CDR1 is SGHDT and CDR2 is YYEEEE. V lost 3 bases and J lost 2, with 1 base in between. CDR3 size: 11 residues. CDR3 in amino acids: CASSSTDTQYF. The DNA for the CDR3 is TGTGCCAGCAGCTCCACAGATACGCAGTATTTT.

This clonotype turned up a few times. This chain connects TRBV12-5 to TRBJ1-5; TRBD1 might be the D (5 bases). The CDR3 contains 12 residues. V was shortened by 3 bases and J by 5 bases, with 5 bases between the two germline ends. Germline V gives CDR1 LGHNT, CDR2 FRNRAP. CDR3 protein: CASGLGDQPQHF. The DNA of the CDR3 is TGTGCTAGTGGTTTAGGGGATCAGCCCCAGCATTTT.

The chain is built from TRBV6-2 or TRBV6-3 and TRBJ2-7, with D perhaps TRBD2 (5 bases). V dropped 7 bases and J dropped 5 bases, with 15 bases sitting between them. Per the germline V gene, CDR1 is MNHEY and CDR2 is SVGEGT. CDR3 length equals 13 residues. The DNA of the CDR3 is TGTGCCAGCACCGAAAGGCGGGTCCACGAGCAGTACTTC. Translating it yields CASTERRVHEQYF.